These 32 T cell receptor beta chains were sequenced from one sample in a study of T cells in Graves' hyperthyroidism and ophthalmopathy. Amplified TCR beta CDR3 regions came from RNA transcripts. TCR CDR3 regions were first amplified by RT-PCR with HTBI primers. Via MiXCR, TCRdb re-called the multiplex PCR reads, giving one row per CDR3 protein. The sample holds around 400,000 distinct CDR3 sequences, 13% to 15% seen once. Sequencing was carried out using blood. The receptors originated from a woman in her sixties with Graves' ophthalmopathy.

This clonotype was counted ten times or more. The chain has TRBV3-1 and TRBJ2-7; D unclear. The V and J ends lost 0 bases and 6 bases respectively, with 6 bases between them. There are 12 residues in the CDR3. Germline values: CDR1 LGHDT, CDR2 YNNKEL (reference sequence). In nucleotides, the CDR3 is TGTGCCAGCAGCCAAGATACGAGCGAGCAGTACTTC. Residues: CASSQDTSEQYF.

This clonotype has more than one count but fewer than ten. The chain joins TRBV20-1 to TRBJ1-6; a possible D gene is TRBD1 (6 bases). In germline, CDR1 is DFQATT, CDR2 SNEGSKA (reference sequence). V lost 3 bases, J lost 8 bases, and 23 bases lay in between. The CDR3 runs to 17 residues. The CDR3 sequence: CSARDTGNHPAHSPLHF. DNA for the CDR3: TGCAGTGCTAGGGACACAGGGAACCATCCGGCCCATTCACCCCTCCACTTT.

Ten or more counts support this clonotype. V is TRBV20-1 and J is TRBJ2-5, with D possibly TRBD2 on 6 matching bases. V was pared by 7 bases and J by 2 bases, with 8 bases between. Germline V lookup: CDR1 DFQATT, CDR2 SNEGSKA (reference sequence). This CDR3 comprises 11 residues. CDR3 amino acids: CSGTTQETQYF. The CDR3 bases are TGCAGTGGGACTACTCAAGAGACCCAGTACTTC.

This clonotype came up many times. The chain is built from TRBV28 and TRBJ2-3; the D is unclear. Deletions cut 5 bases from V and 2 bases from J, with 14 bases between. CDR1 is MDHEN and CDR2 is SYDVKM in the germline V gene. The length of the CDR3 is 15 residues. The CDR3 here is CASSGLGGFTDTQYF. CDR3 nucleotide sequence: TGTGCCAGCAGTGGGCTTGGCGGTTTCACAGATACGCAGTATTTT.

This clonotype was found a few times. The CDR3 region is CASSLRGYGYTF. In DNA, the CDR3 is TGTGCCAGCAGCCTTAGGGGCTATGGCTACACCTTC. J is TRBJ1-2 and V is TRBV27, with D possibly matching TRBD1 (5 bases). CDR3 length: 12 amino acids. CDR1 is MNHEY and CDR2 is SMNVEV in the germline V gene (reference sequence). The V end lost 6 bases, the J end lost 4 bases, and 9 bases lay between the germline ends.

The chain recombines TRBV6-1 with TRBJ1-6; no reliable D call. Trimming left V 4 bases short and J 7 bases short, with 8 bases between. Germline CDR1 MNHNS, CDR2 SASEGT. The CDR3 is 13 amino acids. The CDR3, as DNA: TGTGCCAGCAGTGCCGGGAACAATTCACCCCTCCACTTT. It codes for CASSAGNNSPLHF.

V gene TRBV19 combines with J gene TRBJ2-6; 7 nucleotides agree with TRBD1. Germline V gene lookup returns CDR1 LNHDA and CDR2 SQIVND (reference sequence). Trimming cost V 5 bases and J 3 bases; bases outside gene matches: 4. This CDR3 has 15 residues. CDR3 sequence (DNA): TGTGCCAGTAGTGTCACAGGGGTTGGGGCCAACGTCCTGACTTTC. Its translation is CASSVTGVGANVLTF.

The chain has TRBV7-8 and TRBJ1-5; 7 nucleotides line up with TRBD1. The CDR3 sequence is 14 residues long. Germline values: CDR1 SGHVS, CDR2 FQNEAQ. The V and J ends lost 5 bases and 3 bases, in that order; junction bases with no gene match: 4. The CDR3 DNA follows: TGTGCCAGCAGCCCGGACAGGAACAATCAGCCCCAGCATTTT. Translating gives CASSPDRNNQPQHF.

This clonotype occurred a few times. An end of the junction does not agree with germline; a read error may underlie this. J is TRBJ1-2 and V is TRBV7-2; no definite D call. CDR1 is SGHTA, CDR2 FQGNSA, per germline. This CDR3 comprises 15 residues. For the CDR3, the DNA is TGTGCCAGCAGCTTAGATGGGTCAATTTACTATGGCTGCACCTTC. It yields the protein CASSLDGSIYYGCTF. The variable domain in full, with the rest retrieved from reference TRBV7-2 and TRBJ1-2, is GAGVSQSPSNKVTEKGKDVELRCDPISGHTALYWYRQSLGQGLEFLIYFQGNSAPDKSGLPSDRFSAERTGGSVSTLTIQRTQQEDSAVYLCASSLDGSIYYGCTFGSGTRLTVV.

This clonotype was seen repeatedly, ten times or more. V gene TRBV20-1 combines with J gene TRBJ2-7; perhaps TRBD1 as D (6 bases). The CDR3 sequence is 14 residues long. With 4 bases removed from V and 2 bases from J, the gap between germline ends came to 15 bases. Germline V gene sequence: CDR1 DFQATT, CDR2 SNEGSKA (reference sequence). The DNA of the CDR3 is TGCAGTGCTACCCTCAGGGGTGGTCCCTACGAGCAGTACTTC. Its translation is CSATLRGGPYEQYF.

This clonotype was counted at least ten times. The rearrangement joins TRBV4-2 to TRBJ2-2; D is unclear. Trimming pared 0 bases from V and 6 bases from J, leaving 11 bases between. The CDR3 contains 15 residues. The germline gives CDR1 LGHNA, CDR2 YNFKEQ. The DNA for the CDR3 is TGTGCCAGCAGCCAAGAAAGCATGAAGTCCGGGGAGCTGTTTTTT. This sequence encodes CASSQESMKSGELFF.

There are a few counts of this clonotype. The chain joins TRBV6-1 to TRBJ2-3; 8 bases map to TRBD2. Germline V CDR1 and CDR2: MNHNS, SASEGT. The ends lost 6 bases at V and 4 bases at J; junction bases unmatched: 12. The CDR3 consists of 16 residues. This CDR3 is CASSSTGLAWSDTQYF. CDR3 DNA sequence: TGTGCCAGCAGCTCGACAGGACTAGCTTGGTCAGATACGCAGTATTTT.

At least ten counts were recorded for this clonotype. V usage is TRBV18 and J usage is TRBJ2-5; D is possibly TRBD1 (6 bases). From germline, CDR1 is KGHSH and CDR2 LQKENI. The length of the CDR3 is 13 residues. The V and J ends lost 7 bases and 4 bases respectively, with 13 bases between them. The CDR3 nucleotides are TGTGCCAGCTACAGGGTTGTTGGAGAGACCCAGTACTTC. Protein: CASYRVVGETQYF.

This clonotype has ten or more counts. The chain links TRBV11-2 to TRBJ2-1; perhaps D is TRBD1 or TRBD2 (5 bases each). Trimming stripped 7 bases from V and 6 bases from J, with 19 bases between. From germline, CDR1 is SGHAT and CDR2 FQNNGV. This CDR3 spans 15 amino acids. CDR3 nucleotide sequence: TGTGCCAGCAACCCCGGGACCCATGGGCGCAATGAGCAGTTCTTC. This translates into CASNPGTHGRNEQFF.

Turning to this clonotype: This could be a read error, since a much larger clone is one nucleotide away. This sequence joins TRBV9 and TRBJ2-1; 7 bases align to TRBD1. The J call may be faulty, since TRBJ2-7 better matches the DNA end. CDR3 length: 15 residues. Germline V lookup: CDR1 SGDLS, CDR2 YYNGEE. The CDR3 spells CASSPTGTAYNEQYF. In DNA, the CDR3 is TGTGCCAGCAGCCCAACCGGGACAGCTTACAATGAGCAGTACTTC.

The chain couples TRBV19 to TRBJ2-1; 7 bases are shared with TRBD2. V dropped 7 bases and J dropped 3; count of bases not matched to a gene: 12. Germline loops: CDR1 LNHDA, CDR2 SQIVND (reference sequence). The CDR3 is made up of 16 amino acids. The DNA of the CDR3 is TGTGCCAGTATCCCCTCCCCCCTAGCGGACTACAATGAGCAGTTCTTC. Translation: CASIPSPLADYNEQFF.

This clonotype appeared a few times. A much larger clone sits a single nucleotide away, making a read error possible. The chain carries TRBV3-1 and TRBJ2-2, with D perhaps TRBD2 (5 bases). Germline loops: CDR1 LGHDT, CDR2 YNNKEL (reference sequence). CDR3 size: 11 residues. The CDR3 nucleotides read TGTGCCAGCAGCCAAACCGGGGAGCTGTCTTTT. This sequence encodes CASSQTGELSF.

This clonotype was detected ten times or more. The genes are TRBV10-3 and TRBJ2-3, with 8 bases matching TRBD2. Germline lookup yields CDR1 ENHRY and CDR2 SYGVKD. The CDR3 has 15 amino acids. V was pared by 2 bases and J by 1 base, with 2 bases of the junction left unmatched. In DNA, the CDR3 is TGTGCCATCAGTGAGCAAGCGGGGGGCACAGATACGCAGTATTTT. Translating gives CAISEQAGGTDTQYF.

CDR3 protein: CASSEAATPQHF. The CDR3 coding sequence is TGTGCCAGCAGTGAAGCGGCTACCCCCCAGCATTTT. The chain joins TRBV6-1 to TRBJ1-5, with unresolved D. Deletions cut 0 bases from V and 10 bases from J, with 7 bases between. This CDR3 is built from 12 residues. Germline V gives CDR1 MNHNS, CDR2 SASEGT.

This clonotype was seen at least ten times. CDR3: CASSRQGTSANEQFF. The DNA of the CDR3 is TGTGCCAGCAGCCGCCAAGGGACTAGCGCCAATGAGCAGTTCTTC. This chain connects TRBV3-1 to TRBJ2-1; TRBD2 agrees at 10 bases. V dropped 4 bases and J dropped 6; count of bases not matched to a gene: 6. Germline values: CDR1 LGHDT, CDR2 YNNKEL (reference sequence). The length of the CDR3 is 15 residues.

This clonotype occurred many times. CDR3 coding DNA: TGTGCCAGCAGCCACTCCCCCGGGGAAGGGCCCCAGCATTTT. Translating it yields CASSHSPGEGPQHF. This chain links TRBV3-1 with TRBJ1-5, with D unclear. V was clipped by 3 bases and J by 9 bases, with 15 bases between them. From germline, CDR1 is LGHDT and CDR2 YNNKEL (reference sequence). The CDR3 has 14 residues.

This clonotype was counted many times. This chain links TRBV2 with TRBJ2-7, with no clear D. The CDR3 sequence is 11 residues long. The V end was cut by 1 base, the J end by 5 bases, with 3 bases between. Germline loops: CDR1 SNHLY, CDR2 FYNNEI. For the CDR3, the DNA is TGTGCCAGCAGTGAAGGACACGAGCAGTACTTC. It specifies CASSEGHEQYF.

A few counts support this clonotype. This rearrangement joins TRBV19 to TRBJ2-5, with unresolved D. With 8 bases removed from V and 2 bases from J, the gap between germline ends came to 18 bases. In germline, CDR1 is LNHDA, CDR2 SQIVND (reference sequence). The CDR3 contains 15 residues. CDR3 sequence reads: CASCDRQKGQETQYF. CDR3 bases: TGTGCCAGTTGCGATCGGCAGAAAGGACAAGAGACCCAGTACTTC. Variable domain in full (rest from reference TRBV19 and TRBJ2-5): DGGITQSPKYLFRKEGQNVTLSCEQNLNHDAMYWYRQDPGQGLRLIYYSQIVNDFQKGDIAEGYSVSREKKESFPLTVTSAQKNPTAFYLCASCDRQKGQETQYFGPGTRLLVL.

This clonotype was counted many times. The chain combines TRBV7-9 with TRBJ2-3, with D hard to call. Trimming shortened V by 3 bases and J by 5 bases, and 6 bases separated the two germline ends. This CDR3 is built from 12 residues. Germline loops: CDR1 SEHNR, CDR2 FQNEAQ (reference sequence). CDR3 bases: TGTGCCAGCAGCTTCCGTAGAGATACGCAGTATTTT. This sequence encodes CASSFRRDTQYF. Supplemented by reference TRBV7-9 and TRBJ2-3, the full variable domain reads DTGVSQNPRHKITKRGQNVTFRCDPISEHNRLYWYRQTLGQGPEFLTYFQNEAQLEKSRLLSDRFSAERPKGSFSTLEIQRTEQGDSAMYLCASSFRRDTQYFGPGTRLTVL.

This clonotype was seen ten or more times. The CDR3 region is CASTTNNEQFF. Here the CDR3 DNA reads TGTGCCAGTACGACCAACAATGAGCAGTTCTTC. The V call is TRBV28, the J call TRBJ2-1; D is undetermined. CDR1 is MDHEN and CDR2 is SYDVKM in the germline V gene. V dropped 9 bases and J dropped 5 bases, with 8 bases sitting between them. This CDR3 has 11 amino acids.

This chain uses TRBV5-1 with TRBJ2-7; 12 bases are shared with TRBD1. With V trimmed by 4 bases and J by 6 bases, 11 bases remained unmatched. This CDR3 has 16 amino acids. CDR1 is SGHRS and CDR2 is YFSETQ in the germline V gene. In nucleotides, the CDR3 is TGCGCCAGCAGCCCCGACCCCGGGACAGGGGGCTCCGAGCAGTACTTC. Amino acids: CASSPDPGTGGSEQYF.

This clonotype occurred many times. J is TRBJ2-1 and V is TRBV3-1; no firm D call. V lost 2 bases and J lost 6, with 8 bases in between. Germline V gives CDR1 LGHDT, CDR2 YNNKEL (reference sequence). The CDR3 runs to 13 residues. The CDR3 is CASSQRALNEQFF. DNA for the CDR3: TGTGCCAGCAGCCAAAGGGCCCTCAATGAGCAGTTCTTC.

This clonotype was counted ten times or more. The V and J genes are TRBV20-1 and TRBJ2-1; D possibly matches TRBD1 or TRBD2 (6 bases each). Germline CDR1 DFQATT, CDR2 SNEGSKA (reference sequence). This CDR3 is 15 amino acids long. The CDR3 loop is CSFEGGRYGYNEQFF. In DNA, the CDR3 is TGCAGCTTCGAGGGGGGTCGGTACGGATACAATGAGCAGTTCTTC.

This clonotype was counted between two and nine times. The chain combines TRBV6-1 with TRBJ2-5; 7 bases align to TRBD1. Germline values: CDR1 MNHNS, CDR2 SASEGT. The CDR3 sequence is 13 residues long. With 10 bases clipped from V and 1 base from J, the junction kept 6 bases outside the gene matches. The CDR3 loop reads CATIRDSQETQYF. The CDR3 DNA sequence: TGTGCCACCATAAGGGACAGCCAAGAGACCCAGTACTTC.

This clonotype was observed many times. V gene TRBV27 combines with J gene TRBJ2-7; 14 bases map to TRBD2. CDR1 is MNHEY, CDR2 SMNVEV, per germline (reference sequence). Losses at the gene ends were 4 bases for V and 0 bases for J; bases not matched to a gene: 14. This CDR3 region has 20 residues. This CDR3 reads CASSSLGFGLAGGTSYEQYF. The CDR3 region has the DNA TGTGCCAGCAGTTCTCTGGGGTTTGGACTAGCGGGAGGTACCTCCTACGAGCAGTACTTC.

This clonotype was seen ten or more times. This chain connects TRBV7-2 to TRBJ2-7, with 12 bases aligning to TRBD2. The trim removed 3 bases at V and 4 bases at J, leaving 4 bases unmatched. The CDR3 is 15 residues long. Germline CDR1 reads SGHTA; CDR2 reads FQGNSA. The CDR3 DNA follows: TGTGCCAGCAGCTTGACTAGCGGGAGCGGTTACGAGCAGTACTTC. The encoded protein is CASSLTSGSGYEQYF.

Points on this clonotype: This may stem from a read error, because a much larger clone lies one nucleotide away. The chain couples TRBV13 to TRBJ2-7; no clear D. V lost 5 bases to trimming and J lost 1 base, with 9 bases between them. This CDR3 region has 13 residues. Per the germline V gene, CDR1 is PRHDT and CDR2 is FYEKMQ (reference sequence). Here the CDR3 DNA reads TGTGCCAGCAGCGCCCAAGGGTCCTACGAGCAGTACTTC. The encoded protein is CASSAQGSYEQYF.